Listed below are T cell receptor beta chains from one sample, sequenced in a study of blood T cells in healthy people across ages. TCRdb re-derived calls from the 5' RACE reads in MiXCR, one entry per CDR3 protein. The data contain about 670,000 distinct CDR3 sequences, approximately 52% of them seen just once; the ten biggest clones take up about 14%. Sequencing was done on a sample of blood. The receptors here all came from a woman aged 80 or older in good health. CDR3s include the opening cysteine and the closing phenylalanine or tryptophan.

TRBJ2-3,TRBV20-1,CSARSGGTTDTQYF
TRBJ2-7,TRBV20-1,CSVGNLGAYEQYF
TRBJ2-3,TRBV12-3/TRBV12-4,CASSLGGRRASTDTQYF
TRBJ2-3,TRBV29-1,CSATGYGDTQYF
NA,TRBV20-1,CSARDLPPPQGTQYF
TRBJ2-7,TRBV27,CASSLLASGGDEQYF
TRBJ2-3,TRBV12-3/TRBV12-4,CASREQTTRADAQYF
TRBJ2-3,TRBV29-1,CSVDFRARTDTQYF
TRBJ1-5,TRBV7-2,CASSSNSNQPQHF
TRBJ2-1,TRBV28,CASSFAGGPPNEQFF